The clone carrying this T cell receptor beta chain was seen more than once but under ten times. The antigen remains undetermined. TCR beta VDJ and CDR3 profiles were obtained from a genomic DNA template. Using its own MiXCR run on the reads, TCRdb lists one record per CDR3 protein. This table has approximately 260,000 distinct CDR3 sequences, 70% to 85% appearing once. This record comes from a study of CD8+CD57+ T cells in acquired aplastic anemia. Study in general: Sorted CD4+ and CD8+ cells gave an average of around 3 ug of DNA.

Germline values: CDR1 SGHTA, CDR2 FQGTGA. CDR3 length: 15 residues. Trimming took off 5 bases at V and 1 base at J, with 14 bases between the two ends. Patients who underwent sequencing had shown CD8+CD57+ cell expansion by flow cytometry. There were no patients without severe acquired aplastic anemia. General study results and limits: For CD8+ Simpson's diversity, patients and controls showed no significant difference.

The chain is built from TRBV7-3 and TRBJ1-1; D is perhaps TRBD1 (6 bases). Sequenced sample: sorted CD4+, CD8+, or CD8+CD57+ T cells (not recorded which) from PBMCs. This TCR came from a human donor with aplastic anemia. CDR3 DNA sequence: TGTGCCAGCAGCCCATCGGGGGGGGCGAACACTGAAGCTTTCTTT. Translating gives CASSPSGGANTEAFF.